The 25 T cell receptor beta chains below all came from one sample that was sequenced in a study of T-cell memory formation after mild COVID-19 (dated by TCRdb to about 2021). Library method: 5' RACE. Sequenced on an Illumina NovaSeq 6000. TCRdb cleaned the public reads at Q25 with fastp, built clones with MiXCR and kept in-frame beta chains. When rows share a CDR3 protein, they turn into one entry using the most common DNA and genes. Counted in this sample were around 140,000 distinct CDR3 sequences; roughly 21% of them appeared once. Approximately 2% of the sample rests with the top ten. The source material was PBMCs or a T cell subset sorted from them (not recorded which). The receptors originated from an adult woman who had mild COVID-19 (a few samples of this study predate the infection). The sample titles of this study are shuffled in the database, so cell type and time point are left out; the donor was told from shared clones.

The chain recombines TRBV6-5 with TRBJ2-7; D call uncertain. Germline-derived CDR1 and CDR2 are MNHEY and SVGAGI. The V gene lost 6 bases and the J gene lost 0 bases, with 15 bases spanning the gap. The CDR3 sequence is 15 residues long. As DNA, the CDR3 is TGTGCCAGCAGATCGCGGCGCCTGAGCTCCTACGAGCAGTACTTC. Amino acid sequence: CASRSRRLSSYEQYF.

As DNA, the CDR3 is TGTGCCAGCATCCGACTAGCGGGAGGCTACGAGCAGTACTTC. Its translation: CASIRLAGGYEQYF. This chain joins TRBV28 and TRBJ2-7; 13 bases match TRBD2. The CDR3 has 14 residues. The germline gives CDR1 MDHEN, CDR2 SYDVKM. The V segment lost 7 bases and the J segment 3 bases; nucleotides outside the gene matches: 3.

V and J are TRBV7-9 and TRBJ2-3; D may be TRBD1 (6 bases). The CDR3 contains 15 residues. Germline CDR1 and CDR2: SEHNR and FQNEAQ (reference sequence). Trimming took off 3 bases at V and 6 bases at J, with 16 bases between the two ends. This CDR3 is CASSLDSGTRDTQYF. CDR3 nucleotides: TGTGCCAGCAGCTTGGATTCCGGGACAAGGGATACGCAGTATTTT. Supplemented by reference TRBV7-9 and TRBJ2-3, the full variable domain reads DTGVSQNPRHKITKRGQNVTFRCDPISEHNRLYWYRQTLGQGPEFLTYFQNEAQLEKSRLLSDRFSAERPKGSFSTLEIQRTEQGDSAMYLCASSLDSGTRDTQYFGPGTRLTVL.

The chain employs TRBV7-2 and TRBJ2-7; 8 nucleotides align to TRBD2. CDR3 length: 15 amino acids. J lost 0 bases, V lost 7 bases, and 8 bases had no gene match. Germline V CDR1 and CDR2: SGHTA, FQGNSA. The CDR3: CASTQIAGLSYEQYF. CDR3 DNA sequence: TGTGCCAGCACCCAGATAGCGGGGCTCTCCTACGAGCAGTACTTC.

This sequence joins TRBV12-3 or TRBV12-4 and TRBJ2-5, with a possible D match to TRBD2 (5 bases). Trimming took off 6 bases at V and 3 bases at J, with 14 bases between the two ends. CDR3 length: 14 amino acids. CDR3 loop: CASRHSDGKETQYF. For the CDR3, the DNA is TGTGCCAGCAGGCACTCGGACGGGAAAGAGACCCAGTACTTC.

This chain joins TRBV12-3 or TRBV12-4 and TRBJ2-3; tentatively, D is TRBD1 or TRBD2 (5 bases each). The CDR3 is made up of 14 amino acids. V shed 4 bases and J shed 1 base, with 9 bases lying between them. As DNA, the CDR3 is TGTGCCAGCAGTTGGACGGGGCGCACAGATACGCAGTATTTT. It is translated as CASSWTGRTDTQYF.

This clonotype was found a few times. V usage is TRBV7-9 and J usage is TRBJ2-1; D may be TRBD1 or TRBD2 (5 bases each). The CDR3 sequence is 16 residues long. CDR1 is SEHNR and CDR2 is FQNEAQ in the germline V gene (reference sequence). V lost 3 bases and J lost 2, with 14 bases in between. In nucleotides, the CDR3 is TGTGCCAGCAGCTTTATATTACGGGACCCCTACAATGAGCAGTTCTTC. It yields the protein CASSFILRDPYNEQFF.

This chain links TRBV7-9 with TRBJ1-6, with 7 bases aligning to TRBD1. The CDR3 length is 15 residues. Germline CDR1 is SEHNR and CDR2 is FQNEAQ (reference sequence). V shed 2 bases, J shed 9 bases, and the junction held 7 bases outside the gene matches. The CDR3 region is CASSLRGQSSSPLHF. Written as DNA, the CDR3 is TGTGCCAGCAGCTTAAGGGGACAGTCAAGTTCACCCCTCCACTTT.

This clonotype was counted between two and nine times. The chain has TRBV27 and TRBJ2-2, with D possibly TRBD1 on 6 matching bases. Deletions cut 7 bases from V and 1 base from J, with 10 bases between. CDR1 and CDR2 from the germline V gene are MNHEY and SMNVEV (reference sequence). The CDR3 extends over 14 amino acids. The DNA of the CDR3 is TGTGCCAGCACTACGGGACAGAACACCGGGGAGCTGTTTTTT. It specifies CASTTGQNTGELFF.

This clonotype appeared a few times. The gene calls are TRBV5-4 and TRBJ2-5; 13 nucleotides agree with TRBD2. The ends lost 7 bases at V and 4 bases at J; junction bases unmatched: 7. Germline values: CDR1 SGHNT, CDR2 YYREEE (reference sequence). This CDR3 has 15 amino acids. The CDR3 sequence: CASGTLAGGRETQYF. CDR3 nucleotides: TGTGCCAGCGGAACACTAGCGGGGGGGCGAGAGACCCAGTACTTC.

The chain has TRBV5-1 and TRBJ2-1; D is undetermined. Germline lookup yields CDR1 SGHRS and CDR2 YFSETQ. CDR3 length: 12 amino acids. V lost 2 bases and J 6 bases, leaving 6 bases between the germline ends. The CDR3 is CASSFKGNEQFF. As DNA, the CDR3 is TGCGCCAGCAGCTTTAAGGGCAATGAGCAGTTCTTC.

This clonotype was seen only a few times. J is TRBJ1-6 and V is TRBV7-9, with D possibly TRBD1 on 6 matching bases. This CDR3 region has 14 residues. The V end lost 3 bases, the J end lost 6 bases, and 9 bases lay between the germline ends. Germline lookup yields CDR1 SEHNR and CDR2 FQNEAQ (reference sequence). The CDR3: CASSFRGFNSPLHF. The CDR3 DNA is TGTGCCAGCAGCTTCAGGGGATTTAATTCACCCCTCCACTTT.

In its sample, this clonotype was seen many times. V and J are TRBV29-1 and TRBJ2-1, with D hard to call. The V end lost 6 bases, the J end lost 4 bases, and 16 bases lay between the germline ends. CDR1 SQVTM and CDR2 ANQGSEA come from the germline V gene. The CDR3 extends over 14 amino acids. As DNA, the CDR3 is TGCAGCGTGACGGCTAGTACCCTTTACAATGAGCAGTTCTTC. It translates to CSVTASTLYNEQFF.

The chain carries TRBV10-3 and TRBJ1-2, with D possibly being TRBD1 (5 bases). This CDR3 has 11 amino acids. The germline CDR1 and CDR2 sequences are ENHRY and SYGVKD. The V gene lost 4 bases and the J gene lost 14 bases, with 14 bases spanning the gap. In DNA, the CDR3 is TGTGCCATCAGTGCCCAGGGAGTGAGGACCTTC. Its protein is CAISAQGVRTF.

The J gene is TRBJ2-7, the V gene TRBV18; a possible D gene is TRBD1 (6 bases). Germline V gives CDR1 KGHSH, CDR2 LQKENI. This CDR3 spans 14 amino acids. The V and J ends lost 6 bases and 1 base respectively, with 13 bases between them. This CDR3 reads CASSPDSPSYEQYF. In nucleotides, the CDR3 is TGTGCCAGCTCCCCGGACAGTCCTTCCTACGAGCAGTACTTC.

This clonotype was observed a handful of times. This chain joins TRBV20-1 and TRBJ2-1; no clear D. Germline V lookup: CDR1 DFQATT, CDR2 SNEGSKA (reference sequence). The CDR3 contains 14 residues. Trimming took off 0 bases at V and 5 bases at J, with 11 bases between the two ends. CDR3 sequence (DNA): TGCAGTGCTAGAGACCTCGCAGCGAACAATGAGCAGTTCTTC. It is translated as CSARDLAANNEQFF.

V is TRBV11-2 and J is TRBJ1-1; the D gene is possibly TRBD1 (6 bases). V gave up 5 bases and J gave up 2 bases, with 12 bases separating them. The CDR3 spans 14 residues. CDR1 is SGHAT, CDR2 FQNNGV, per germline. In DNA form, the CDR3 reads TGTGCCAGCAGCGTGCGCAGGGGTAACACTGAAGCTTTCTTT. Encoded protein: CASSVRRGNTEAFF.

This clonotype has only a few counts. V and J are TRBV7-2 and TRBJ1-1, with D possibly matching TRBD1 (6 bases). The germline V gene has CDR1 SGHTA and CDR2 FQGNSA. With 5 bases removed from V and 5 bases from J, the gap between germline ends came to 12 bases. This CDR3 has 13 amino acids. CDR3 sequence (DNA): TGTGCCAGCAGCCCTTCAGGGGTTACTGAAGCTTTCTTT. Protein product: CASSPSGVTEAFF.

This clonotype occurred once. The chain has TRBV3-1 and TRBJ1-6, with 7 bases matching TRBD1. This CDR3 contains 15 residues. Germline loops: CDR1 LGHDT, CDR2 YNNKEL (reference sequence). V gave up 5 bases and J gave up 3 bases; unmatched junction bases: 4. CDR3 region: CASSSTGDYNSPLHF. DNA for the CDR3: TGTGCCAGCAGCTCTACAGGGGACTATAATTCACCCCTCCACTTT.

This clonotype showed up just a few times. This chain joins TRBV11-2 and TRBJ2-5, with TRBD2 identical over 8 bases. The CDR3 runs to 14 residues. V lost 1 base to trimming and J lost 5 bases; unmatched junction nucleotides: 3. In germline, CDR1 is SGHAT, CDR2 FQNNGV. The CDR3 nucleotides are TGTGCCAGCAGCTTAGCGGGGGGGCTGGAGACCCAGTACTTC. It translates to CASSLAGGLETQYF. Full variable domain (remainder filled in from reference TRBV11-2 and TRBJ2-5): EAGVAQSPRYKIIEKRQSVAFWCNPISGHATLYWYQQILGQGPKLLIQFQNNGVVDDSQLPKDRFSAERLKGVDSTLKIQPAKLEDSAVYLCASSLAGGLETQYFGPGTRLLVL.

This clonotype appeared a few times. The chain is built from TRBV3-1 and TRBJ2-2; TRBD1 agrees at 9 bases. The junction had 14 bases not matched to a gene; V was cut back by 3 bases and J by 0 bases. The CDR3 runs 20 residues. Germline-derived CDR1 and CDR2 are LGHDT and YNNKEL (reference sequence). CDR3 sequence reads: CASSQGPGQGVLANTGELFF. CDR3 DNA sequence: TGTGCCAGCAGCCAGGGACCGGGACAGGGCGTCCTGGCGAACACCGGGGAGCTGTTTTTT.

The chain uses TRBV7-2 and TRBJ2-1; 14 bases are shared with TRBD2. Trimming took 4 bases from V and 1 from J; bases not matched to a gene: 9. The CDR3 totals 19 residues. The germline V gene encodes CDR1 SGHTA and CDR2 FQGNSA. CDR3 region: CASSSTSGRAEGSYNEQFF. CDR3 in DNA: TGTGCCAGCAGCTCGACTAGCGGGAGGGCCGAGGGTTCCTACAATGAGCAGTTCTTC.

The rearrangement joins TRBV27 to TRBJ2-7; TRBD1 agrees at 7 bases. CDR1 is MNHEY, CDR2 SMNVEV, per germline (reference sequence). The length of the CDR3 is 14 residues. With 8 bases clipped from V and 3 bases from J, the junction kept 10 bases outside the gene matches. This CDR3 is CASGLGQSHYEQYF. The CDR3 DNA reads as TGTGCCAGCGGATTGGGACAGTCCCACTACGAGCAGTACTTC.

The genes are TRBV7-9 and TRBJ1-1, with D perhaps matching TRBD1 (6 bases). CDR3 size: 15 residues. V dropped 3 bases and J dropped 1 base, with 12 bases sitting between them. In germline, CDR1 is SEHNR, CDR2 FQNEAQ (reference sequence). The CDR3 sequence is CASSFRGGWNTEAFF. The CDR3 coding sequence is TGTGCCAGCAGCTTCCGAGGGGGATGGAACACTGAAGCTTTCTTT.

This chain joins TRBV7-8 and TRBJ1-6, with 7 positions matching TRBD1. J gave up 6 bases and V 4 bases, and 9 bases lay outside the gene matches. Germline V CDR1 and CDR2: SGHVS, FQNEAQ. The CDR3 loop spans 16 amino acids. The CDR3 sequence: CASSSPTGAGNSPLHF. CDR3 DNA: TGTGCCAGCAGCTCGCCAACAGGGGCTGGTAATTCACCCCTCCACTTT.